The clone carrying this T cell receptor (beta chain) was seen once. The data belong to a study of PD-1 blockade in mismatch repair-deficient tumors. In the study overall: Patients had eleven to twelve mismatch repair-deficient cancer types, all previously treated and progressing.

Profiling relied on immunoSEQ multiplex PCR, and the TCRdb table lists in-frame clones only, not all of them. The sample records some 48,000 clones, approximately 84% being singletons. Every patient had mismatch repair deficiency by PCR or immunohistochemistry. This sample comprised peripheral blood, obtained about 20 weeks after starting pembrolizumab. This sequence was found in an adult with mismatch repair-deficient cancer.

The CDR3 region is CASSSQTQSQETQYF. CDR3 bases: TGTGCCAGCAGCTCCCAGACCCAGAGCCAAGAGACCCAGTACTTC. The genes are TRBV7-8 and TRBJ2-5; D is unresolved. Germline CDR1 SGHVS, CDR2 FQNEAQ. Trimming took off 4 bases at V and 1 base at J, with 13 bases between the two ends. CDR3 size: 15 residues.